The next 16 T cell receptor beta chains were all read from a single sample in a study of blood T cells in healthy people across ages. PCR was performed a second time for about 7 to 12 cycles using a sample-barcoded 5' primer and a J-beta primer mix. TCRdb called the 5' RACE reads again in MiXCR, with one record for every CDR3 protein. The table records 650,000 to 1,000,000 distinct CDR3 sequences, 30% to 45% of them present only once. The material sequenced was blood. All receptors come from a man younger than 30 in good health.

The chain joins TRBV3-1 to TRBJ1-1; D is possibly TRBD1 (6 bases). Germline CDR1 LGHDT, CDR2 YNNKEL (reference sequence). V lost 4 bases to trimming and J lost 4 bases, with 19 bases between them. The CDR3 length is 16 residues. The CDR3: CASSLLDSGVSTEAFF. Here the CDR3 DNA reads TGTGCCAGCAGCCTTCTGGACAGCGGGGTGAGCACTGAAGCTTTCTTT.

This clonotype showed up many times. This chain links TRBV5-1 with TRBJ1-2; 7 bases match TRBD1. This CDR3 spans 17 amino acids. The J segment lost 4 bases and the V segment lost 1 base, leaving 13 bases of the junction unmatched. CDR1 SGHRS and CDR2 YFSETQ come from the germline V gene. In nucleotides, the CDR3 is TGCGCCAGCAGCTTGTTAAGGGGGAAGACAGGGAGCTATGGCTACACCTTC. Amino acids: CASSLLRGKTGSYGYTF.

In its sample, this clonotype was seen many times. The J gene is TRBJ2-1, the V gene TRBV6-2 or TRBV6-3; no firm D call. Trimming took off 6 bases at V and 9 bases at J, with 15 bases between the two ends. The V gene's germline CDR1 is MNHEY and CDR2 SVGEGT. There are 13 residues in the CDR3. CDR3 in DNA: TGTGCCAGCAGGACCTTTGAGCGAGGTGAGCAGTTCTTC. Translated, it gives CASRTFERGEQFF.

The chain has TRBV24-1 and TRBJ1-1, with D tentatively TRBD1 (5 bases). The CDR3 totals 15 residues. V was clipped by 2 bases and J by 4 bases, with 13 bases between them. Germline V gene data show CDR1 as KGHDR and CDR2 as SFDVKD. CDR3 sequence (DNA): TGTGCCACCAGTGATTCGGGCAGGGTACCCACTGAAGCTTTCTTT. This translates into CATSDSGRVPTEAFF.

Ten or more counts support this clonotype. CDR3 nucleotides: TGCAGTGCTAGAGGGCCCGAGTGGACAGATACGCAGTATTTT. Protein product: CSARGPEWTDTQYF. The V and J genes are TRBV20-1 and TRBJ2-3; D gene ambiguous. Germline-derived CDR1 and CDR2 are DFQATT and SNEGSKA (reference sequence). This CDR3 contains 14 residues. V was clipped by 1 base and J by 3 bases, with 11 bases between them.

The chain has TRBV20-1 and TRBJ2-5; D might be TRBD1 (6 bases). This CDR3 has 12 residues. Per the germline V gene, CDR1 is DFQATT and CDR2 is SNEGSKA (reference sequence). In DNA, the CDR3 is TGCAGCTCGGACAGTTCGCCCAATGAGCAGTACTTC. It codes for CSSDSSPNEQYF.

The chain employs TRBV27 and TRBJ1-1; D not resolved. This CDR3 comprises 13 residues. Germline-derived CDR1 and CDR2 are MNHEY and SMNVEV (reference sequence). Trimming removed 5 bases from V and 1 base from J, with 8 bases in between. This chain's CDR3 is CASSDGRNTEAFF. CDR3 bases: TGTGCCAGCAGTGACGGGAGGAACACTGAAGCTTTCTTT.

The chain recombines TRBV20-1 with TRBJ2-5; 7 bases fit TRBD1. This CDR3 comprises 14 residues. The V gene's germline CDR1 is DFQATT and CDR2 SNEGSKA (reference sequence). Trimming took 6 bases from V and 4 from J; bases not matched to a gene: 11. CDR3 DNA sequence: TGCAGTGCCCTGACAGGGTTGGAAGGAGAGACCCAGTACTTC. Translating gives CSALTGLEGETQYF.

This clonotype occurred a few times. The J gene is TRBJ2-5, the V gene TRBV5-1; D not certain. V was shortened by 0 bases and J by 11 bases, with 20 bases between the two germline ends. Germline CDR1 is SGHRS and CDR2 is YFSETQ. The CDR3 totals 15 residues. The CDR3 is CASSLEPGNHNEQYF. CDR3 DNA: TGCGCCAGCAGCTTGGAGCCCGGTAACCACAATGAGCAGTACTTC.

The chain employs TRBV3-1 and TRBJ2-3; 8 bases fit TRBD1. The CDR3 is made up of 15 amino acids. CDR1 LGHDT and CDR2 YNNKEL come from the germline V gene (reference sequence). The V segment lost 0 bases and the J segment 6 bases; nucleotides outside the gene matches: 5. The CDR3 sequence: CASSQESTGADTQYF. CDR3 bases: TGTGCCAGCAGCCAAGAGTCGACAGGGGCCGATACGCAGTATTTT.

This clonotype was counted ten times or more. V usage is TRBV12-3 or TRBV12-4 and J usage is TRBJ1-6, with TRBD1 identical over 10 bases. This CDR3 has 14 residues. The V gene end was trimmed by 7 bases and the J gene end by 9 bases; junction bases not matched to a gene: 6. CDR3 nucleotide sequence: TGTGCCAGCACGCATCGGGACAGGGGTTCACCCCTCCACTTT. This sequence encodes CASTHRDRGSPLHF.

This clonotype was seen a few times. The genes are TRBV5-1 and TRBJ1-1; the match to TRBD1 covers 7 bases. The CDR3 covers 19 residues. Per the germline V gene, CDR1 is SGHRS and CDR2 is YFSETQ. With 3 bases clipped from V and 4 bases from J, the junction kept 21 bases outside the gene matches. The DNA for the CDR3 is TGCGCCAGCAGCTCATTACTATCCTCCGGGAACAGGGGACCCACTGAAGCTTTCTTT. Translation: CASSSLLSSGNRGPTEAFF.

This clonotype was observed many times. The rearrangement uses TRBV7-2 and TRBJ1-2; a weak D match, TRBD1 (5 bases). The germline V gene has CDR1 SGHTA and CDR2 FQGNSA. This CDR3 region has 13 residues. Trimming took 4 bases from V and 2 from J, leaving 8 bases between them. The CDR3 sequence: CASSSRENYGYTF. Here the CDR3 DNA reads TGTGCCAGCAGCTCCAGGGAGAACTATGGCTACACCTTC.

This clonotype was counted a few times. This chain connects TRBV30 to TRBJ2-7, with D perhaps assigned TRBD1 or TRBD2 (5 bases each). V was pared by 4 bases and J by 7 bases, with 23 bases between. Germline loops: CDR1 GTSNPN, CDR2 SVGIG (reference sequence). This CDR3 spans 15 amino acids. As DNA, the CDR3 is TGTGCCTGGACCCTTCCGGGGCAGGTAGTTAGGGAGCAGTACTTC. This translates into CAWTLPGQVVREQYF.

This clonotype was recorded a few times. The CDR3: CASRRSPGQSTDTQYF. The CDR3 DNA is TGTGCCAGTAGACGCTCCCCGGGACAAAGCACAGATACGCAGTATTTT. The chain combines TRBV19 with TRBJ2-3; a possible D gene is TRBD1 (6 bases). The CDR3 sequence is 16 residues long. CDR1 LNHDA and CDR2 SQIVND come from the germline V gene (reference sequence). With 6 bases removed from V and 0 bases from J, the gap between germline ends came to 16 bases. Together with reference TRBV19 and TRBJ2-3, the CDR3 gives the full variable domain: DGGITQSPKYLFRKEGQNVTLSCEQNLNHDAMYWYRQDPGQGLRLIYYSQIVNDFQKGDIAEGYSVSREKKESFPLTVTSAQKNPTAFYLCASRRSPGQSTDTQYFGPGTRLTVL.

This clonotype was seen repeatedly, ten times or more. V is TRBV25-1 and J is TRBJ2-5; the D is unclear. Germline assignment: CDR1 MGHDK and CDR2 SYGVNS. V lost 4 bases, J lost 2 bases, and 8 bases lay in between. CDR3 size: 13 residues. This chain's CDR3 is CASSVPAQETQYF. The CDR3 DNA reads TGTGCCAGCAGTGTCCCGGCTCAAGAGACCCAGTACTTC.